This TCR beta chain was recorded in a study of blood T cell repertoires in COVID-19. Whole-study context: COVID-19 samples, acute and convalescent, were from the United States, Italy and Spain. Nucleic acid was either cDNA or gDNA, and it came from T cells, B-cell-depleted T cells, or PBMCs.

After removal of 7 bases from V and 1 base from J, the junction contained 10 bases not matched to a gene. The germline V gene has CDR1 SGHTA and CDR2 FQGNSA. The CDR3 spans 16 residues. Method: immunoSEQ multiplex PCR; TCRdb's copy keeps in-frame clones and lacks some. Among some 340,000 clones, 90% were seen once, and the ten largest hold 3.9%. This clone was detected only once. The study assigned cohorts using participant-reported clinical history. The material sequenced was PBMCs or T cells enriched from blood (not recorded which). This chain links TRBV7-2 with TRBJ2-1, with 7 bases matching TRBD2. The sequence derives from a woman aged 25 to 39 who had been exposed to COVID-19. CDR3 DNA sequence: TGTGCCAGCATCCTTGGCGGGGGAGAGTCCTACAATGAGCAGTTCTTC. Translation: CASILGGGESYNEQFF.